This T cell receptor (beta chain) was captured in a study of T cell responses to AZD1222 COVID-19 vaccine. Across the whole study: Second doses at about 4 or about 12 weeks were pooled. Study outcomes and limitations: Just a handful of AZD1222 recipients were seropositive at baseline. No day 14 peak samples; only post-peak repertoires were characterized.

Germline assignment: CDR1 SNHLY and CDR2 FYNNEI. This CDR3 has 15 amino acids. Trimming took 6 bases from V and 5 from J, leaving 19 bases between them. Measured with immunoSEQ multiplex PCR; TCRdb has only the in-frame clones, and not every one. The table shows about 140,000 clones, with around 89% occurring only once. On this clone itself: Its antigen is currently unknown.

The sequencing used peripheral blood, collected on day 0 of AZD1222 vaccination. The genes are TRBV2 and TRBJ2-5; TRBD2 is a possible D gene (6 bases). The TCR was taken from an adult in good health. The CDR3 region has the DNA TGTGCCAGCAGCGCATCGGGGGTCTCGGGTGAGACCCAGTACTTC. This gives the protein CASSASGVSGETQYF.